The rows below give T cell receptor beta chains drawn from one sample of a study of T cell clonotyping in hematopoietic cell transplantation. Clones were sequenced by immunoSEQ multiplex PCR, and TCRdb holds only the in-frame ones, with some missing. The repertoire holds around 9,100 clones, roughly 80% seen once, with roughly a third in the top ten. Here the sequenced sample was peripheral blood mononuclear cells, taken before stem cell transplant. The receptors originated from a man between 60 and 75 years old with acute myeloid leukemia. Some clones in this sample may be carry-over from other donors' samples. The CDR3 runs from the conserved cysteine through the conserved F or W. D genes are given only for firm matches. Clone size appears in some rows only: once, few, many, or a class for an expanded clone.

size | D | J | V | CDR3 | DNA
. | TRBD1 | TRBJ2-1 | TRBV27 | CASSLVRGLNNEQFF | TGTGCCAGCAGTTTAGTCAGGGGGCTGAACAATGAGCAGTTCTTC
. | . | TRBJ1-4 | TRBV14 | CASSRNMGVMPEKLFF | TGTGCCAGCAGCCGCAATATGGGTGTGATGCCTGAAAAACTGTTTTTT
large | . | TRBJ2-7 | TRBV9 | CASSVGGADYEQYF | TGTGCCAGCAGCGTAGGGGGAGCTGACTACGAGCAGTACTTC
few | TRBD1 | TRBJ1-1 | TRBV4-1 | CASSQAPDRDTEAFF | TGCGCCAGCAGCCAAGCTCCCGACAGGGACACTGAAGCTTTCTTT
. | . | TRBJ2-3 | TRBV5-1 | CASSFVPTDTQYF | TGCGCCAGCAGCTTCGTGCCCACAGATACGCAGTATTTT
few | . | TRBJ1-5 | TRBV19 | CASSIGIQPQHF | TGTGCCAGTAGTATAGGGATTCAGCCCCAGCATTTT
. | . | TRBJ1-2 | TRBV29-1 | CSVETAGYGYTF | TGCAGCGTTGAAACCGCTGGCTATGGCTACACCTTC
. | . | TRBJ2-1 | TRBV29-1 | CTAATGISLDEQFF | TGCACCGCCGCCACAGGGATTTCTCTTGATGAGCAGTTCTTC
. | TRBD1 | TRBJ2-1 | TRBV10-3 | CAISGSDRANYNEQFF | TGTGCCATCAGTGGCTCCGACAGGGCGAATTACAATGAGCAGTTCTTC
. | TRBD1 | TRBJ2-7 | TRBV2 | CASTTDRGVYEQYF | TGTGCCAGCACTACAGACAGGGGGGTCTACGAGCAGTACTTC
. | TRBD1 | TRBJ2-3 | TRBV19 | CASSIVRTGEDTQYF | TGTGCCAGTAGTATAGTAAGGACAGGGGAAGATACGCAGTATTTT
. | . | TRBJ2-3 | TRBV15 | CATSRDDARFTDTQYF | TGTGCCACCAGCAGAGATGACGCCCGGTTTACAGATACGCAGTATTTT
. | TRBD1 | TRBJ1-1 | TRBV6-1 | CASTDWEGAMIEAFF | TGTGCCAGCACCGATTGGGAGGGGGCTATGATAGAAGCTTTCTTT
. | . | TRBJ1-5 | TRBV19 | CASTEQGRGNQPQHF | TGTGCCAGTACGGAACAGGGTAGAGGCAATCAGCCCCAGCATTTT
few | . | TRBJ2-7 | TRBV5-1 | CASSPSRGDYEQYF | TGCGCCAGCAGCCCGAGTCGGGGAGACTACGAGCAGTACTTC
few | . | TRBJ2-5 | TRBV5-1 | CASSLAPVETQYF | TGCGCCAGCAGCTTGGCGCCCGTGGAGACCCAGTACTTC
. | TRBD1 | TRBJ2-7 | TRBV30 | CAWSVIGQVYEQYF | TGTGCCTGGAGTGTAATCGGACAGGTCTACGAGCAGTACTTC
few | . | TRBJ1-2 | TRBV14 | CASSQWRGWNYGYTF | TGTGCCAGCAGCCAATGGCGGGGCTGGAACTATGGCTACACCTTC
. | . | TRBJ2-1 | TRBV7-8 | CASSLGHEQFF | TGTGCCAGCAGCTTAGGTCATGAGCAGTTCTTC
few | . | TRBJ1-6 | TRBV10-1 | CASSADYNSPLHF | TGCGCCAGCAGTGCGGACTATAATTCACCCCTCCACTTT